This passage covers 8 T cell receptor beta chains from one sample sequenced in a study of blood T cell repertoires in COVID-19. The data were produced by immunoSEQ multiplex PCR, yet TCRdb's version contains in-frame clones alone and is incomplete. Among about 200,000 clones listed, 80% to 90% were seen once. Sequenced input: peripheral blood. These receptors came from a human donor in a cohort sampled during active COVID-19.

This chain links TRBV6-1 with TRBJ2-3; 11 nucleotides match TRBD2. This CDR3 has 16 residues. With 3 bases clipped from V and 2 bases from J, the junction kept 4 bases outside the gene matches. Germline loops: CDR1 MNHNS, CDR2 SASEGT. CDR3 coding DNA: TGTGCCAGCAGTGAGCCGGGACTAGCGGACACAGATACGCAGTATTTT. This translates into CASSEPGLADTDTQYF.

Here the CDR3 reads CASSFSGTYYNEQFF. CDR3 bases: TGTGCCAGCAGTTTCTCCGGGACTTATTACAATGAGCAGTTCTTC. This chain joins TRBV27 and TRBJ2-1; D perhaps matches TRBD2 (6 bases). The CDR3 loop spans 15 amino acids. From germline, CDR1 is MNHEY and CDR2 SMNVEV (reference sequence). Between the trimmed V and J ends, which lost 3 bases and 4 bases, there was a span of 13 bases.

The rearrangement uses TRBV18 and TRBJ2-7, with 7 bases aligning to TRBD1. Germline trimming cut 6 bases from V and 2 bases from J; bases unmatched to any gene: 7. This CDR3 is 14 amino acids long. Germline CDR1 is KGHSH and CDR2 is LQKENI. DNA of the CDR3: TGTGCCAGCTCGACGACAGGGTACCCCTACGAGCAGTACTTC. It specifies CASSTTGYPYEQYF.

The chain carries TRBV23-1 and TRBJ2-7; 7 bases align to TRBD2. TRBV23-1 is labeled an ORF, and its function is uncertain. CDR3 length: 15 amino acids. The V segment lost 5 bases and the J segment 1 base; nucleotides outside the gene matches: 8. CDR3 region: CASSDGGKRSYEQYF. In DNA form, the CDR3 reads TGCGCCAGCAGTGACGGGGGGAAAAGGTCCTACGAGCAGTACTTC.

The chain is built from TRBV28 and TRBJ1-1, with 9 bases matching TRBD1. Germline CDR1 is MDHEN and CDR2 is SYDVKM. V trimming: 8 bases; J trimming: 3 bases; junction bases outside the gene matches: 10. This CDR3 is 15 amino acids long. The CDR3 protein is CASARGGTGHTEAFF. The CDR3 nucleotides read TGTGCCAGCGCACGAGGGGGGACAGGGCACACTGAAGCTTTCTTT.

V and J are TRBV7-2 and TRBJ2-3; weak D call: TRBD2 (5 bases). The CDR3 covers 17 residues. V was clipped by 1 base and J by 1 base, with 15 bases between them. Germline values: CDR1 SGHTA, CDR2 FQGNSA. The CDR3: CASSLVIRAAGTDTQYF. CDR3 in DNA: TGTGCCAGCAGCTTAGTAATTCGAGCGGCAGGCACAGATACGCAGTATTTT.

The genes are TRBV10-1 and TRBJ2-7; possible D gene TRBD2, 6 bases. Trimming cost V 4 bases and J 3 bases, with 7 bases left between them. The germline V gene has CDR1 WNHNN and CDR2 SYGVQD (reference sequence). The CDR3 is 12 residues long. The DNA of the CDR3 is TGCGCCAGCAGTGCCGGGAGCTACGAGCAGTACTTC. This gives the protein CASSAGSYEQYF.

CDR3 sequence reads: CASSYSQGVETQYF. The CDR3 nucleotides are TGTGCCAGCAGTTACTCACAGGGTGTGGAGACCCAGTACTTC. This chain joins TRBV6-6 and TRBJ2-5; a weak D match, TRBD1 (6 bases). Per the germline V gene, CDR1 is MNHNY and CDR2 is SVGAGI (reference sequence). V was clipped by 0 bases and J by 5 bases, with 10 bases between them. The CDR3 spans 14 residues.